Listed here is a single T cell receptor (beta chain). Its cognate antigen has yet to be identified. One base away there is no much larger clone; base qualities are not given. The library was generated by the immunoSEQ multiplex PCR assay. For the multiplex PCR, a mixture combining 60 forward primers for TCR Vbeta segments and 13 reverse primers for TCR Jbeta segments was used. The CDR3 region of rearranged TCR beta genes was amplified from genomic DNA by a multiplex PCR assay. Amplified TCR beta libraries were sequenced as 87-base-pair reads on the Illumina HiSeq System. The authors' pipeline ran thus. A later analysis counted about 76 million unique TCR beta chains across the 550 to 700 repertoires, and some 12 million of these chains were shared by at least two donors. Raw reads were error-corrected and collapsed into unique sequences with a nearest-neighbor algorithm that merged closely related sequences to remove PCR and sequencing errors. CDR3 sequences were aligned to IMGT reference sequences to assign V, D and J gene segments. For a sequence to be retained, a match of at least six nucleotides to both a V gene segment and a J gene segment was required. Rearrangements were called productive when the CDR3 lacked stop codons and stayed in frame with V and J; all others were non-productive. Following IMGT convention, CDR3 was defined as the stretch from the second conserved V-encoded cysteine to the conserved J-encoded phenylalanine. In an earlier analysis of roughly 610 of the donors, sequences lacking an unambiguous match to a single V gene segment were excluded. In an earlier analysis of roughly 500 of the donors, V segments were called functional above 56.7% productive rearrangements and were called segregating when the between-donor standard deviation exceeded 5%. To diagnose cytomegalovirus status from the catalog of TCR beta chain sequences, a statistical classification framework was built. In a later analysis, V and J genes were assigned by comparing TCR nucleotide sequences against IMGT/GENE-DB human TR gene sequences. The TCRdist pipeline was used in a later analysis to assign CDR3 sequences and most-parsimonious VDJ recombination scenarios. In a later analysis, each TCR beta chain was defined by its CDR3 amino acid sequence together with its V-gene family, and reads lacking a unique V-gene family were excluded. In a later analysis, fewer than 600 highly shared, low-generation-probability nucleotide sequences were removed to address suspected cross-contamination and a sequencing artifact. For each public chain, a later analysis derived a clonal expansion index from normalized ranks of inferred template counts within each repertoire. Generation probabilities in a later analysis came from a VDJ recombination model fitted to out-of-frame rearrangements, and those results were checked against IGoR. A later analysis scored TCR-TCR, TCR-HLA and TCR-CMV co-occurrence with hypergeometric tests, applying a repertoire-size bias correction to TCR pairs. A later analysis estimated false discovery rates by permuting HLA or CMV assignments 20 times. In a later analysis, co-occurring TCRs were grouped with DBSCAN, and TCRdist sequence similarity was added when clustering was performed within HLA-allele-positive subsets. Co-occurrence clustering excluded repertoires with fewer than 30,000 or more than 120,000 public chains, plus five with anomalous nucleotide sharing. TCRdb retrieved this table from immuneACCESS and kept in-frame rearrangements only. Not all clones are present; in checked studies, unresolved V genes account for under half, and no reason is known for the remainder. Clone size and the V and J calls come from that table; the DNA yielded D and trimming. This sample gives about 170,000 clones in total; around 76% of them show up just once. The ten largest account for about 2% of the sample.

The germline V gene yields SNHLY for CDR1 and FYNNEI for CDR2. Spanning cysteine to phenylalanine, the CDR3 consists of 13 amino acids. Only CDR3 DNA is held: 39 bases, read in frame from base 1. V is pruned by 7 bases and J by 8 bases, leaving 5 bases of the junction without a gene match. The cohort consisted of some 670 healthy bone marrow donors. Cohort members were all nominally healthy when sampled, although unrecorded immune exposures were likely present. The donor was CMV seronegative and was included in the group of around 320 seronegative cohort members. Every donor gave a peripheral blood sample, and the peripheral blood mononuclear cells from that sample were used for TCR beta sequencing. Genomic DNA was extracted from the blood cell samples with the Qiagen DNeasy Blood Extraction Kit. These data belong to a study of cytomegalovirus exposure and HLA in healthy donors (dated by TCRdb to about 2017). The study in broad terms: In an earlier analysis of roughly 500 of the donors, 276 Gb of sequence data and 120 million or so unique TCR beta sequences from about 179 million T cells were reported. A later analysis re-analyzed previously published TCR beta repertoires from roughly 600 donors and added high-resolution HLA genotyping to study TCR occurrence patterns. Donor age, sex, ethnicity and CMV serostatus were compiled alongside the repertoire data. Roughly 5 DR-DQ haplotypes were handled as single units for association and clustering because linkage in the cohort was strong. A later genetic analysis took genome-wide SNP genotypes for about 55% of the roughly 670 donors and used that subset as a discovery cohort. An earlier analysis of 587 of the donors used high-throughput TCR beta sequencing to judge whether each TCR beta V gene segment behaved as functional or pseudogenic. The T cell repertoires of 550 to 850 subjects were profiled by immunosequencing and related to cytomegalovirus serostatus. An early release covering roughly 640 HLA-typed donors comprised about 320 gigabases of sequencing data and 85 million to 100 million unique TCR sequences. All discovery cohort repertoires had been generated on a single sequencing platform. The study was designed to test whether signatures of past pathogen exposure could be identified by cataloging public T cell receptors. HLA typing covered class I and class II loci at four-digit resolution. In the later analysis, no new phenotypic data were used to find candidate immune exposures; instead, reliance was placed on TCR beta sequences and their occurrence across donors. High-throughput TCR immunosequencing, statistical association of individual TCRs with disease status, and machine learning were combined to predict cytomegalovirus infection status. Among some 400 genotyped donors of the cohort, an average of roughly 230,000 unique TCR beta nucleotide sequences was sequenced per donor, of which roughly 18% were non-productive. The genetic ancestry cluster associated with self-reported Caucasian donors included 70% to 85% of the 300 to 400 genotyped donors. A separate validation cohort of more than 100 different subjects was used in addition to the approximately 610-subject first cohort. Typing coverage differed by locus: A, B, C, DRB1 and DQB1 were typed in about 629-630 donors, DQA1 in about 550, DPA1 in nearly 610, and DPB1 in 472. What the study reported, not specific to this receptor: Linkage disequilibrium might explain the correlated functional status among segregating V segments, but an unknown experimental factor could not be ruled out. The study listed 150 to 200 TCR beta chains as associated with cytomegalovirus. Assigning TCR associations to individual alleles was difficult when HLA alleles, especially DR and DQ, strongly co-occurred. A further reported finding was that TCR beta sequences accurately predicted the HLA-A and HLA-B alleles for most subjects in the first cohort. The cohort was sequenced for TCR beta chains only, and without alpha or paired-chain data the features that could be detected were limited. For the cohort, immune exposure information was limited to CMV serostatus. The classifier was reported to diagnose cytomegalovirus status with high specificity and sensitivity in both the original and validation cohorts. Some IMGT-functional V segments, including TRBV6-2 and TRBV6-3, could not be distinguished by the 87-base-pair reads and were therefore excluded. Broadly in line with IMGT annotations, most TCR beta V segments showed up in productive rearrangements about 87% or about 30% of the time in an earlier analysis of roughly 590 of the donors. HLA typing was unavailable for some donors at each locus, so association tests used only the typed subset. An association between a missense DCLRE1C variant and V-gene and J-gene trimming of TCR beta chains was found in a later genetic analysis and replicated in an independent cohort. According to a later analysis, TCR association rates differed among HLA loci, with DRB1 alleles showing the most associated TCRs and HLA-C alleles showing the fewest. A later analysis associated about 18,000 TCR beta sequences with specific HLA alleles at a false discovery rate of 0.05. In a later analysis, HLA-associated TCR beta chains showed more clonal expansion and lower generation probabilities than non-associated chains that were equally common. Because counts were too low, approximately 15 rarely observed V segments, including chromosome 9 orphons, were excluded from the earlier analysis of some 540 of the donors. A later genetic analysis reported fewer N-insertions in productive TCRs among donors in an Asian-associated ancestry cluster than the roughly 700-donor mean. A later analysis reported that several top co-occurrence clusters appeared linked to parvovirus B19, influenza, CMV and Epstein-Barr virus. Roughly uniform sequencing depth across donors was assumed in presence/absence analyses, although this assumption may not hold. A cluster of highly shared sequence variants was judged likely to be a technical artifact of the sequencing pipeline. It was suggested by the authors that the approach could potentially be generalized to other disease states and immunological phenotypes. Across donors, most TCR sequences were observed very rarely, whereas some public TCRs were present in many individuals. A few of the identified cytomegalovirus-associated TCR beta chains were confirmed in vitro to be specific for cytomegalovirus antigens. Most CMV-associated TCR beta chains appeared to be HLA-restricted in a later analysis, and the HLA associations seemed to be driven largely by CMV exposure.

This sequence uses TRBV2 and TRBJ1-4, with 9 central nucleotides matching TRBD1. The material sequenced was PBMCs. The receptor was isolated from a female donor in good health and CMV-seronegative. The nucleotide sequence reads as follows: TGTGCCAGCAAGGGGACAGGGTGGGAAAAACTGTTTTTT. Its product reads: CASKGTGWEKLFF.